These T cell receptor beta chains were read from a single sample in a study of spatial heterogeneity in lung cancer. TCRdb reanalysed the 5' RACE reads using MiXCR and keeps one entry per CDR3 protein. The repertoire consists of nearly 25,000 distinct CDR3 sequences, with approximately 10% occurring once and the leading ten covering about 7.7%. The source material was lung tumor tissue, sampled at surgery. The origin of the receptors is a male donor with early-stage non-small cell lung cancer. The conserved cysteine and the conserved F or W are not part of the CDR3 here. D genes are given only for firm matches.

>TRBV28|-
ASSYRARNYEQY
>TRBV29-1|-
SVEEMNIQY
>TRBV2|-
ASMGTRSNQPQH
>TRBV13|-
ASSLGFRLSYEQY
>TRBV11-2|-
ASSLTPRQVGTQY
>TRBV2|-
ASRQASDNEQF
>TRBV7-2|-
ASSFRAGELF
>TRBV5-1|-
ASRAVLAGTDTQY
>TRBV11-2|-
ASSGPGANVLT
>TRBV4-1|-
ASSQTPDNYGYT
>TRBV27|-
ASRQVTGTEAF
>TRBV12-3/TRBV12-4|-
ASSFLRGGTDTQY
>TRBV7-8|-
ASSLARAEQY
>TRBV7-3|TRBD2
ASSLSRGLAEDTQY
>TRBV10-3|TRBD2
AISKPTSGEDGEQF
>TRBV11-2|TRBD1
ASSQPRDRVDNEQF
>TRBV3-1|-
ASSHRRFTDTQY
>TRBV6-2/TRBV6-3|TRBD2
ASSYSVRGGWNEQF
>TRBV20-1|TRBD2
SARVPAGLSSGANVLT
>TRBV7-6|TRBD1
ASSLGDRGSEKLF
>TRBV5-1|-
ASSLQVIGNEQY
>TRBV2|TRBD2
ASNQPLTSGGETQY
>TRBV3-1|-
ASSQGKGSTEAF
>TRBV28|-
ASRGSTDTQY
>TRBV12-5|-
ASGLTGVETQY
>TRBV29-1|-
SGHEQGGTEAF
>TRBV7-2|TRBD1
ASSLSTGGDYGYT
>TRBV5-1|-
ASSLQEPAI
>TRBV7-2|TRBD2
ASSQTGLAVEQY
>TRBV7-9|-
ASSLETGSGTEAF
>TRBV11-2|TRBD2
ASSGQRGVAKNIQY
>TRBV5-1|TRBD2
ASTDSGGAADTQY
>TRBV12-3/TRBV12-4|-
ASSLAKGGQD
>TRBV6-5|-
ATTSRDRLSYEQY
>TRBV7-8|-
ASSLGQGGGGEQF
>TRBV28|TRBD1
ASRGRQGTKTEAF
>TRBV20-1|TRBD1
SARDPRTGGLNTGELF
>TRBV27|-
ASRSSSGANVLT
>TRBV7-3|-
ASSPPGIATDTQY
>TRBV7-2|TRBD1
ASSPHGTGELAIY
>TRBV7-2|-
ASSSSGQNQPQH
>TRBV29-1|-
SATPGSTDTQY
>TRBV7-9|-
ASSWPVAGETQY